Below are 16 T cell receptor beta chains sequenced from a single sample in a study of cytomegalovirus exposure and HLA in healthy donors (dated by TCRdb to about 2017). To prepare the library, the immunoSEQ multiplex PCR assay was applied. A mixture of 60 forward primers for TCR Vbeta segments and 13 reverse primers for TCR Jbeta segments was used in the multiplex PCR. In TCRdb, the immuneACCESS table is reduced to in-frame sequences with V and J assigned. These tables do not hold every clone; where another copy was compared, an unresolved V gene accounts for under half, and the others remain unexplained. The sample table holds approximately 170,000 clones, of which around three quarters were seen once. Approximately 2.2% of the sample is held by the ten biggest clonotypes. Sequencing used PBMCs. These receptors all stem from a woman in her thirties in good health and CMV-seropositive.

J is TRBJ1-6 and V is TRBV7-2; tentatively, D is TRBD1 (6 bases). V lost 4 bases, J lost 8 bases, and 18 bases lay in between. The CDR3 contains 16 residues. Per germline, CDR1 SGHTA and CDR2 FQGNSA. Here the CDR3 reads CASSSPLQGQYSPLHF. For the CDR3, the DNA is TGTGCCAGCAGCTCACCGCTTCAGGGGCAATATTCACCCCTCCACTTT.

This sequence joins TRBV6-1 and TRBJ2-3; D unresolved. Germline CDR1 and CDR2: MNHNS and SASEGT. The CDR3 is 15 amino acids. The ends were cut back, 2 bases at V and 1 base at J, with 10 bases in the middle. CDR3 nucleotide sequence: TGTGCCAGCAGTGAATCGGTTTCGGGCACAGATACGCAGTATTTT. Protein product: CASSESVSGTDTQYF.

The rearrangement uses TRBV9 and TRBJ1-3; TRBD1 aligns across 8 bases. V gave up 0 bases and J gave up 3 bases; unmatched junction bases: 2. The length of the CDR3 is 15 residues. In germline, CDR1 is SGDLS, CDR2 YYNGEE. Written as DNA, the CDR3 is TGTGCCAGCAGCGTAGAGGACAGGGTTGGAAACACCATATATTTT. It codes for CASSVEDRVGNTIYF.

In its sample, this clone was seen a few times. The chain recombines TRBV7-2 with TRBJ1-6; 9 bases are a match to TRBD1. Germline assignment: CDR1 SGHTA and CDR2 FQGNSA. The V gene end was trimmed by 1 base and the J gene end by 9 bases; junction bases not matched to a gene: 4. This CDR3 comprises 15 residues. The CDR3, as DNA: TGTGCCAGCAGCTTAGACGGGACAGGGAGTTCACCCCTCCACTTT. Amino acid sequence: CASSLDGTGSSPLHF.

The chain carries TRBV6-6 and TRBJ2-1; 9 nucleotides agree with TRBD1. This CDR3 has 15 residues. CDR1 and CDR2 (germline): MNHNY, SVGAGI (reference sequence). V lost 4 bases to trimming and J lost 3 bases; unmatched junction nucleotides: 4. CDR3 DNA sequence: TGTGCCAGCAGTTCACAGGGGGCCGACTACAATGAGCAGTTCTTC. It specifies CASSSQGADYNEQFF.

This clone was observed a handful of times. V and J are TRBV28 and TRBJ2-7; D is undetermined. The CDR3 extends over 13 amino acids. Trimming cost V 5 bases and J 4 bases, with 12 bases left between them. Germline V gene data show CDR1 as MDHEN and CDR2 as SYDVKM. CDR3 bases: TGTGCCAGCAGTGCCCAACTCCCATACGAGCAGTACTTC. Translated, it gives CASSAQLPYEQYF.

V usage is TRBV30 and J usage is TRBJ2-1; possible D gene TRBD2, 5 bases. Germline V gene lookup returns CDR1 GTSNPN and CDR2 SVGIG (reference sequence). The length of the CDR3 is 15 residues. V lost 0 bases and J lost 7, with 16 bases in between. The DNA of the CDR3 is TGTGCCTGGAGTGTACTCCCCCAAAGGAGGAATGAGCAGTTCTTC. Translation gives CAWSVLPQRRNEQFF. Full variable domain (rest looked up from reference TRBV30 and TRBJ2-1): SQTIHQWPATLVQPVGSPLSLECTVEGTSNPNLYWYRQAAGRGLQLLFYSVGIGQISSEVPQNLSASRPQDRQFILSSKKLLLSDSGFYLCAWSVLPQRRNEQFFGPGTRLTVL.

V gene TRBV30 combines with J gene TRBJ2-7, with a weak D call TRBD1 (6 bases). The CDR3 contains 15 residues. The V gene's germline CDR1 is GTSNPN and CDR2 SVGIG (reference sequence). V gave up 4 bases and J gave up 4 bases, with 20 bases separating them. CDR3 amino acids: CAWKPPGTLVYEQYF. The CDR3 DNA sequence: TGTGCCTGGAAACCCCCCGGGACATTAGTTTACGAGCAGTACTTC.

This clone was picked up one time. The rearrangement links TRBV5-4 to TRBJ2-7; perhaps TRBD2 as D (5 bases). V lost 4 bases, J lost 3 bases, and 17 bases lay in between. The CDR3 sequence is 15 residues long. In germline, CDR1 is SGHNT, CDR2 YYREEE (reference sequence). The CDR3 protein is CASSPEASRNYEQYF. The CDR3 DNA is TGTGCCAGCAGCCCGGAGGCTTCAAGGAACTACGAGCAGTACTTC.

This clone was observed a handful of times. CDR3 DNA sequence: TGCGCCAGCAGCCAAGAGTCTAGCGGGGGGTACACCGGGGAGCTGTTTTTT. As protein: CASSQESSGGYTGELFF. The J gene is TRBJ2-2, the V gene TRBV4-3, with 11 positions matching TRBD2. The trim removed 0 bases at V and 3 bases at J, leaving 3 bases unmatched. CDR3 size: 17 residues. Germline V gene data show CDR1 as LGHNA and CDR2 as YSLEER.

For this clone: Other DNA sequences in the sample encode the same CDR3. The chain is built from TRBV5-1 and TRBJ2-2; D gene ambiguous. CDR3 length: 14 residues. Germline CDR1 SGHRS, CDR2 YFSETQ. The ends were cut back, 0 bases at V and 2 bases at J, with 5 bases in the middle. CDR3: CASSLGANTGELFF. For the CDR3, the DNA is TGCGCCAGCAGCTTGGGGGCAAACACCGGGGAGCTGTTTTTT.

The gene calls are TRBV25-1 and TRBJ1-4; perhaps TRBD1 as D (6 bases). V gave up 0 bases and J gave up 7 bases, with 12 bases separating them. The V gene's germline CDR1 is MGHDK and CDR2 SYGVNS. The CDR3 spans 15 residues. CDR3 coding DNA: TGTGCCAGCAGTGAATATTCCCAGGGGACTGAAAAACTGTTTTTT. Its protein is CASSEYSQGTEKLFF.

The CDR3 DNA sequence: TGTGCCAGCAGTTTGACCGGGACAGGGGGCCGAAATGAAAAACTGTTTTTT. It encodes CASSLTGTGGRNEKLFF. The gene calls are TRBV28 and TRBJ1-4, with 12 bases fitting TRBD1. The length of the CDR3 is 17 residues. V shed 3 bases, J shed 5 bases, and the junction held 7 bases outside the gene matches. Germline-derived CDR1 and CDR2 are MDHEN and SYDVKM.

The chain links TRBV7-6 to TRBJ2-7; 10 positions agree with TRBD2. CDR1 is SGHVS and CDR2 is FNYEAQ in the germline V gene. The CDR3 totals 17 residues. The V gene end was trimmed by 2 bases and the J gene end by 5 bases; junction bases not matched to a gene: 12. The CDR3 region is CASSLPEGQRGGNEQYF. CDR3 sequence (DNA): TGTGCCAGCAGCTTACCGGAGGGGCAGCGGGGGGGAAACGAGCAGTACTTC.

The chain recombines TRBV11-2 with TRBJ2-5; 9 bases match TRBD1. This CDR3 has 13 residues. V shed 5 bases, J shed 5 bases, and the junction held 3 bases outside the gene matches. The germline V gene has CDR1 SGHAT and CDR2 FQNNGV. CDR3 DNA sequence: TGTGCCAGCAGCCCCGGGACAGGGGAGACCCAGTACTTC. Its translation is CASSPGTGETQYF.

J is TRBJ2-5 and V is TRBV5-1; TRBD2 matches at 8 bases. The CDR3 covers 15 residues. In germline, CDR1 is SGHRS, CDR2 YFSETQ. V lost 0 bases to trimming and J lost 4 bases; unmatched junction nucleotides: 5. The CDR3 coding sequence is TGCGCCAGCAGCTTGGCCGGGACTAGTGGAGAGACCCAGTACTTC. It is translated as CASSLAGTSGETQYF.